One and the same sample provided the 15 T cell receptor beta chains below, sequenced in a study of blood T cell repertoires in COVID-19. Generated by immunoSEQ multiplex PCR, the TCRdb table keeps only in-frame clones and is missing some. The repertoire has approximately 110,000 clones, 86% of them found once; the top ten carry 5% to 6%. The sequencing input was peripheral blood. These receptors all stem from a human donor in a cohort sampled during active COVID-19.

V is TRBV5-5 and J is TRBJ1-4; the match to TRBD1 covers 9 bases. CDR3 size: 16 residues. CDR1 is SGHKS, CDR2 YYEKEE, per germline (reference sequence). V lost 2 bases, J lost 4 bases, and 6 bases stayed unmatched. For the CDR3, the DNA is TGTGCCAGCAGCTTCGGTTTGGACAGGGGTAATGAAAAACTGTTTTTT. Translated: CASSFGLDRGNEKLFF.

This chain uses TRBV2 with TRBJ1-1; no clear D. V was shortened by 10 bases and J by 2 bases, with 11 bases between the two germline ends. This CDR3 region has 12 residues. From germline, CDR1 is SNHLY and CDR2 FYNNEI. The CDR3 DNA is TGTGCCACGGTGGGCATTAACACTGAAGCTTTCTTT. This sequence encodes CATVGINTEAFF. The full variable domain, completed using reference TRBV2 and TRBJ1-1, is EPEVTQTPSHQVTQMGQEVILRCVPISNHLYFYWYRQILGQKVEFLVSFYNNEISEKSEIFDDQFSVERPDGSNFTLKIRSTKLEDSAMYFCATVGINTEAFFGQGTRLTVV.

Only a few counts were recorded for this clone. The rearrangement joins TRBV6-5 to TRBJ1-1, with unresolved D. Germline-derived CDR1 and CDR2 are MNHEY and SVGAGI. CDR3 length equals 12 residues. Trimming removed 10 bases at V and 2 bases at J, with 11 bases between. The CDR3 protein is CATAEANTEAFF. The CDR3 DNA follows: TGTGCCACCGCGGAGGCCAACACTGAAGCTTTCTTT.

The chain links TRBV4-2 to TRBJ2-5; 7 bases are shared with TRBD2. The V and J ends lost 4 bases and 1 base, in that order; junction bases with no gene match: 12. The CDR3 sequence is 17 residues long. In germline, CDR1 is LGHNA, CDR2 YNFKEQ. The CDR3 nucleotides read TGTGCCAGCAGCCCGGAACTAGCGCTTGTAACCCAAGAGACCCAGTACTTC. It translates to CASSPELALVTQETQYF.

There are a few counts of this clone. The gene calls are TRBV19 and TRBJ1-1; D is ambiguous. From germline, CDR1 is LNHDA and CDR2 SQIVND (reference sequence). This CDR3 contains 11 residues. Trimming removed 8 bases from V and 0 bases from J, with 4 bases in between. For the CDR3, the DNA is TGTGCCAGTCCGTTGAACACTGAAGCTTTCTTT. Protein: CASPLNTEAFF.

V gene TRBV12-3 or TRBV12-4 combines with J gene TRBJ1-4, with 7 bases identical to TRBD1. Losses at the gene ends were 5 bases for V and 8 bases for J; bases not matched to a gene: 5. There are 13 residues in the CDR3. The CDR3 sequence: CASSVGGREKLFF. In nucleotides, the CDR3 is TGTGCCAGCAGTGTAGGGGGCCGGGAAAAACTGTTTTTT.

V gene TRBV30 combines with J gene TRBJ1-2, with a possible D match to TRBD1 (6 bases). The CDR3 covers 16 residues. The V end was cut by 2 bases, the J end by 4 bases, with 20 bases between. Germline V gene sequence: CDR1 GTSNPN, CDR2 SVGIG (reference sequence). The CDR3 loop is CAWSPHSLKDSYGYTF. As DNA, the CDR3 is TGTGCCTGGAGTCCCCACTCGTTAAAGGACAGCTATGGCTACACCTTC.

The V and J genes are TRBV30 and TRBJ2-7; D not resolved. The CDR3 sequence is 11 residues long. Per germline, CDR1 GTSNPN and CDR2 SVGIG (reference sequence). Trimming took 2 bases from V and 6 from J, leaving 8 bases between them. The CDR3 DNA reads TGTGCCTGGAGTAAGAGGATCGAGCAGTACTTC. Translation: CAWSKRIEQYF.

The chain uses TRBV28 and TRBJ2-7; 8 positions agree with TRBD2. Germline-derived CDR1 and CDR2 are MDHEN and SYDVKM. The ends lost 6 bases at V and 3 bases at J; junction bases unmatched: 7. The CDR3 is made up of 14 amino acids. The CDR3 coding sequence is TGTGCCAGCAGCCCTAGCGGGCGAGTCTACGAGCAGTACTTC. This codes for CASSPSGRVYEQYF.

The chain carries TRBV5-1 and TRBJ2-5; D not certain. There are 14 residues in the CDR3. The V end was cut by 6 bases, the J end by 7 bases, with 19 bases between. CDR1 is SGHRS, CDR2 YFSETQ, per germline. In nucleotides, the CDR3 is TGCGCCAGCACCAGTTTGGAGCCCATCGGGACCCAGTACTTC. It codes for CASTSLEPIGTQYF.

The chain carries TRBV5-1 and TRBJ2-7; the match to TRBD1 covers 10 bases. V lost 2 bases, J lost 4 bases, and 6 bases stayed unmatched. Germline CDR1 SGHRS, CDR2 YFSETQ. The CDR3 totals 15 residues. The CDR3 nucleotides read TGCGCCAGCAGCTTTTTCCCGGGACAGGGGTACGAGCAGTACTTC. As protein: CASSFFPGQGYEQYF. Drawing the rest from reference TRBV5-1 and TRBJ2-7, the complete variable domain is KAGVTQTPRYLIKTRGQQVTLSCSPISGHRSVSWYQQTPGQGLQFLFEYFSETQRNKGNFPGRFSGRQFSNSRSEMNVSTLELGDSALYLCASSFFPGQGYEQYFGPGTRLTVT.

The chain is built from TRBV6-5 and TRBJ2-5; D possibly corresponds to TRBD2 (5 bases). In germline, CDR1 is MNHEY, CDR2 SVGAGI. The V end lost 6 bases, the J end lost 0 bases, and 11 bases lay between the germline ends. The CDR3 has 14 amino acids. For the CDR3, the DNA is TGTGCCAGCAGGAGAAGCGGATACCAAGAGACCCAGTACTTC. Its translation: CASRRSGYQETQYF.

J is TRBJ2-1 and V is TRBV5-1; no reliable D call. Germline loops: CDR1 SGHRS, CDR2 YFSETQ. This CDR3 region has 12 residues. V was shortened by 2 bases and J by 7 bases, with 7 bases between the two germline ends. CDR3 residues: CASSLKANEQFF. For the CDR3, the DNA is TGCGCCAGCAGCTTAAAAGCTAATGAGCAGTTCTTC.

The genes are TRBV7-2 and TRBJ2-7; 8 bases map to TRBD1. Looked up from germline, CDR1 is SGHTA and CDR2 is FQGNSA. The junction had 6 bases not matched to a gene; V was cut back by 5 bases and J by 9 bases. The CDR3 consists of 12 residues. The CDR3 here is CASSVDRGVQYF. Written as DNA, the CDR3 is TGTGCCAGCAGCGTCGACAGGGGAGTGCAGTACTTC.

V and J are TRBV27 and TRBJ2-3, with TRBD2 identical over 9 bases. The CDR3 extends over 16 amino acids. V lost 5 bases and J lost 0; bases outside the gene matches: 6. CDR1 and CDR2 (germline): MNHEY, SMNVEV (reference sequence). For the CDR3, the DNA is TGTGCCAGCAGTGAAACTAGCGGGTTTAGCACAGATACGCAGTATTTT. Amino acid sequence: CASSETSGFSTDTQYF.